This T cell receptor beta chain was sequenced in a study of T cell clonality in common variable immunodeficiency. Findings of the study overall: Fewer deletions and N-nucleotide insertions were reportedly seen in common variable immunodeficiency TCR beta sequences.

Most patients and controls had Caucasian heritage. Only in-frame clones appear in the TCRdb table, and some are missing; sequencing was by immunoSEQ multiplex PCR. The repertoire shows approximately 30,000 clones, none seen only once; the top ten take roughly 29%. Germline CDR1 and CDR2: SNHLY and FYNNEI. V lost 3 bases, J lost 9 bases, and 6 bases lay in between. This CDR3 has 11 amino acids. The table lists this clone with a few counts. Its specificity is unknown. The read terminates 3 residues before the CDR3 end, so the remaining end is supplied by the germline J gene. Sequencing was performed on peripheral blood mononuclear cells. This clonotype was sampled from a human donor with common variable immunodeficiency. This chain connects TRBV2 to TRBJ2-1; D gene unclear. CDR3 loop: CASSDEGEQFF. The sequenced CDR3 bases are TGTGCCAGCAGTGATGAAGGTGAG.